Described below is a single T cell receptor (beta chain) sequence and its context. This clonotype showed up just a few times. Its antigen target is currently unknown. Per-base qualities were not stored, and no clone one base away is much larger. Libraries were constructed by 5' RACE. The instrument was an Illumina HiSeq 2500. A second PCR of roughly 6 to 11 cycles was run with a J-beta primer mix and a sample-barcoded 5' primer. A template-switch 5' adaptor carrying 12 random nucleotides introduced a unique molecular identifier onto each TCR beta cDNA molecule. Each sample yielded at least 3 million CDR3-containing paired-end reads. All of the RNA was converted into first-strand cDNA using the Mint cDNA synthesis kit, with a TRBC-specific oligonucleotide serving as the primer. Following uracil-DNA glycosylase treatment, all cDNA underwent a first 18-cycle PCR with the universal primers M1SS and BC2_uni_R. Per the authors' processing: For normalization, 1 million high-quality reads were randomly selected from each sample, with every read carrying a distinct molecular identifier. Instead of being binned into consensus sequences, reads with shared molecular identifiers were discarded. MiTCR, run with a Q25 quality threshold and the strictest error-elimination algorithm, handled CDR3 identification, clonotype clustering and error correction. A nonparametric unseen species model with Euler transformation was used to estimate a lower bound on total TCR beta diversity. TCRdb's own reprocessing of the public reads used fastp at Q25 and MiXCR and kept productive beta chains. Every CDR3 protein is listed once, alongside the most common genes and DNA of its rows. The authors' filters were not applied to this entry. This sample gives over 600,000 distinct CDR3 sequences in total; about half of them show up just once. Roughly 20% of the sample is held by the ten biggest clonotypes.

Donors were 39 systemically healthy Caucasian individuals from Russia aged roughly 6 to 90 years. Each donor gave ten milliliters of peripheral blood, drawn into EDTA-treated Vacutainer tubes. Ficoll-Paque density-gradient centrifugation was used to isolate PBMCs, with at least 6.5 million per sample. Total RNA was extracted from PBMCs with Trizol reagent, with at least 6 micrograms obtained per sample. For every donor, an aliquot of PBMCs went through flow cytometry to measure the percentages of naive CD45RAhigh/CD27high T cells. This sample was included in a study of blood T cells in healthy people across ages (dated by TCRdb to about 2015). Background for the entire study: Template switching captured roughly one uniquely barcoded TCR beta cDNA molecule per two T cells in model experiments. For two donors (one aged 18 to 30 and one aged 80 or older), the study analyzed two additional independent replicas of 1 million unique cDNA reads from the same blood draw. To track age-related changes in TCR beta repertoire diversity, the study relied on deep sequencing normalized with unique cDNA molecular identifiers. Four age groups were formed from the donors: young (average about 16 years), middle-aged (around 40), aged (about 62) and long-lived (around 82). To avoid experimental bias, donors of different ages were distributed randomly across sequencing lanes.

Overall study results and their limits: Observed TCR beta diversity correlated strongly with the percentage of naive T cells measured by flow cytometry. Because the CMV infection status of the donors was unknown, age-related changes in expanded clonotypes may potentially have been confounded. Estimates of total diversity based on one million sequenced T cells were considered lower bounds and underestimates. As age increased, observed TCR beta diversity per million T cells dropped in a roughly linear way, and a significant reduction was already evident by age roughly 40. Since profiling was done on bulk unsorted PBMCs, naive and antigen-experienced compartments could not be conclusively compared. The long-lived group showed more naive CD4+ T cells, fewer expanded clones and increased TCR diversity than the aged group, suggesting age selection.

Inclusive of the bounding cysteine and phenylalanine, the CDR3 is 15 residues long. The kept DNA is CDR3 alone, 45 bases in frame from the first base. Reading the germline V gene gives CDR1 SGHRS and CDR2 YFSETQ. The V and J genes are TRBV5-1 and TRBJ2-5, and 7 bases in between align with TRBD1. The J call is in doubt because the DNA end fits TRBJ2-7 better. This sequence originates from an elderly man in good health. The material sequenced was blood. DNA sequence: TGCGCCAGCAACTTTGAGGGACAGTCGATTGACGAGCAGTACTTC. This gives the protein CASNFEGQSIDEQYF.